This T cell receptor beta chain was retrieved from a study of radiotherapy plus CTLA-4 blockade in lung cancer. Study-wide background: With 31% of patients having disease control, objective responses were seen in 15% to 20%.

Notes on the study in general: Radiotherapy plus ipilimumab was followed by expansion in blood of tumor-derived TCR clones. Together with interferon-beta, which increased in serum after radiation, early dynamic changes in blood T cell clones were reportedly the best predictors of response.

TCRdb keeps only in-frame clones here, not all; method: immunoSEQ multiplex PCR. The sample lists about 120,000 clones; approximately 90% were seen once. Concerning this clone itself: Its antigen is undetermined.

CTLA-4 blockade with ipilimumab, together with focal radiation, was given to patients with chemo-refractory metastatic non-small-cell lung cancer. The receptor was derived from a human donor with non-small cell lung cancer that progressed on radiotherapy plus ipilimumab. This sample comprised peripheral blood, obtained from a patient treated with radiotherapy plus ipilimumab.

The CDR3 here is CASSARGRAGGYEQYF. In DNA form, the CDR3 reads TGTGCCAGCAGCGCCAGGGGTCGAGCCGGAGGGTACGAGCAGTACTTC. V and J are TRBV27 and TRBJ2-7; D may correspond to TRBD1 or TRBD2 (6 bases each). The CDR3 spans 16 residues. The V and J ends lost 6 bases and 4 bases respectively, with 22 bases between them. CDR1 MNHEY and CDR2 SMNVEV come from the germline V gene (reference sequence).